What follows are 18 T cell receptor beta chains derived from one specimen sequenced in a study of T cell responses to AZD1222 COVID-19 vaccine. The assay was immunoSEQ multiplex PCR, and TCRdb's table has in-frame clones only and misses some. The data contain about 140,000 clones, roughly 90% of them singletons. The input for sequencing was peripheral blood, taken on day 0 of AZD1222 vaccination. The source is an adult in good health.

The chain employs TRBV30 and TRBJ1-2; 9 bases are a match to TRBD1. This CDR3 region has 14 residues. Germline assignment: CDR1 GTSNPN and CDR2 SVGIG (reference sequence). After removal of 4 bases from V and 4 bases from J, the junction contained 7 bases not matched to a gene. The CDR3 sequence is CAWTWGQGIYGYTF. The DNA of the CDR3 is TGTGCCTGGACGTGGGGACAGGGTATCTATGGCTACACCTTC.

The gene calls are TRBV5-6 and TRBJ2-4; D not resolved. This CDR3 has 12 residues. Deletions cut 1 base from V and 8 bases from J, with 7 bases between. Germline V gives CDR1 SGHDT, CDR2 YYEEEE. The CDR3 sequence: CASSLIRDIQYF. In DNA form, the CDR3 reads TGTGCCAGCAGCTTGATCCGGGACATTCAGTACTTC.

The chain recombines TRBV5-5 with TRBJ1-4; 7 bases line up with TRBD1. Trimming at V came to 4 bases and at J to 6 bases, leaving 6 bases not matched to a gene. The CDR3 is made up of 14 amino acids. CDR1 is SGHKS, CDR2 YYEKEE, per germline (reference sequence). CDR3 DNA sequence: TGTGCCAGCAGCCAAGACAGGGAATATGAAAAACTGTTTTTT. Amino acids: CASSQDREYEKLFF.

Of note for this clone: The germline gene is not matched at one end of the junction; a read error may be the cause. The chain uses TRBV7-7 and TRBJ2-5; 10 nucleotides match TRBD2. Germline values: CDR1 SSHAT, CDR2 FNYEAQ (reference sequence). The CDR3 consists of 14 residues. CDR3 amino acids: CASSFSGGLETQYF. The CDR3 nucleotides are TGTGCTAGCAGCTTTAGCGGGGGGCTAGAGACCCAGTACTTC.

The V gene is TRBV30, the J gene TRBJ1-6, with 9 bases aligning to TRBD1. Germline assignment: CDR1 GTSNPN and CDR2 SVGIG (reference sequence). V shed 4 bases, J shed 7 bases, and the junction held 5 bases outside the gene matches. The CDR3 has 14 amino acids. The CDR3 coding sequence is TGTGCCTGGATCGCGGACAGGGGAAATTCACCCCTCCACTTT. It encodes CAWIADRGNSPLHF.

The chain combines TRBV11-2 with TRBJ1-4; 7 bases match TRBD1. V shed 5 bases, J shed 5 bases, and the junction held 11 bases outside the gene matches. Germline V CDR1 and CDR2: SGHAT, FQNNGV. The CDR3 consists of 16 residues. CDR3 sequence (DNA): TGTGCCAGCAGCACGAGGAGTGTGACAGGGAATGAAAAACTGTTTTTT. Protein sequence: CASSTRSVTGNEKLFF.

The J gene is TRBJ1-2, the V gene TRBV12-3 or TRBV12-4, with no clear D. Trimming left V 0 bases short and J 14 bases short, with 10 bases between. This CDR3 contains 11 residues. In DNA form, the CDR3 reads TGTGCCAGCAGTTTAGCGGACGTGAGGACCTTC. Encoded protein: CASSLADVRTF.

The chain carries TRBV4-1 and TRBJ1-1, with D perhaps matching TRBD1 (5 bases). The V gene's germline CDR1 is MGHRA and CDR2 YSYEKL. The V end lost 0 bases, the J end lost 1 base, and 15 bases lay between the germline ends. The CDR3 sequence is 17 residues long. The CDR3 DNA reads as TGCGCCAGCAGCCAAGATAGGGGAGCCAGTACGAACACTGAAGCTTTCTTT. This codes for CASSQDRGASTNTEAFF.

This sequence joins TRBV15 and TRBJ2-5; 11 positions agree with TRBD2. The CDR3 contains 18 residues. Per the germline V gene, CDR1 is LNHNV and CDR2 is YYDKDF (reference sequence). V shed 1 base and J 5 bases; nucleotides not matched to a gene: 12. As DNA, the CDR3 is TGTGCCACCAGCAGAGGGGCCCTTTCACTAGCGGGAGAGGAGACCCAGTACTTC. Residues: CATSRGALSLAGEETQYF.

This clone was seen only once. This chain joins TRBV5-5 and TRBJ2-7, with TRBD1 matching 10 bases. CDR1 and CDR2 (germline): SGHKS, YYEKEE (reference sequence). CDR3 length equals 16 residues. Unmatched junction bases numbered 10, after V lost 4 bases and J lost 3 bases. Written as DNA, the CDR3 is TGTGCCAGCAGCCCTATTCCGGGACAGGGGAACTACGAGCAGTACTTC. This sequence encodes CASSPIPGQGNYEQYF. The full variable domain, rest sourced from reference TRBV5-5 and TRBJ2-7, is DAGVTQSPTHLIKTRGQQVTLRCSPISGHKSVSWYQQVLGQGPQFIFQYYEKEERGRGNFPDRFSARQFPNYSSELNVNALLLGDSALYLCASSPIPGQGNYEQYFGPGTRLTVT.

V gene TRBV3-1 (or the pseudogene TRBV3-2) combines with J gene TRBJ2-5, with a possible D match to TRBD1 (6 bases). Trimming left V 6 bases short and J 1 base short, with 18 bases between. This CDR3 has 16 amino acids. CDR1 and CDR2 from the germline V gene are LGHDT and YNNKEL (reference sequence). CDR3 DNA sequence: TGTGCCAGCAGGCTCGGAAGGGAAGGGGGCCAAGAGACCCAGTACTTC. Amino acids: CASRLGREGGQETQYF.

This sequence joins TRBV30 and TRBJ1-5; 8 positions agree with TRBD1. Per germline, CDR1 GTSNPN and CDR2 SVGIG (reference sequence). CDR3 length equals 13 residues. J lost 2 bases, V lost 3 bases, and 0 bases had no gene match. CDR3 protein: CAWRGQGNQPQHF. DNA for the CDR3: TGTGCCTGGAGGGGACAGGGCAATCAGCCCCAGCATTTT.

This clone was seen only once. This chain uses TRBV27 with TRBJ1-1; D is ambiguous. Germline loops: CDR1 MNHEY, CDR2 SMNVEV (reference sequence). The CDR3 spans 13 residues. V was pared by 5 bases and J by 5 bases, with 12 bases between. This CDR3 reads CASSPTRRTEAFF. Here the CDR3 DNA reads TGTGCCAGCAGTCCCACCCGACGGACTGAAGCTTTCTTT.

The chain is built from TRBV9 and TRBJ2-3; D gene ambiguous. V lost 0 bases and J lost 3, with 2 bases in between. This CDR3 has 12 amino acids. Germline V lookup: CDR1 SGDLS, CDR2 YYNGEE. CDR3 nucleotide sequence: TGTGCCAGCAGCGTAGCGACAGATACGCAGTATTTT. It yields the protein CASSVATDTQYF.

The rearrangement joins TRBV6-4 to TRBJ2-2, with D unclear. Trimming took 0 bases from V and 7 from J, leaving 6 bases between them. This CDR3 comprises 13 residues. The V gene's germline CDR1 is MRHNA and CDR2 SNTAGT. The CDR3 DNA sequence: TGTGCCAGCAGTGACTCCGTGGGCGGGGAGCTGTTTTTT. It codes for CASSDSVGGELFF.

V usage is TRBV5-1 and J usage is TRBJ2-7; possible D gene TRBD1, 5 bases. This CDR3 region has 15 residues. Trimming removed 0 bases at V and 0 bases at J, with 10 bases between. The V gene's germline CDR1 is SGHRS and CDR2 YFSETQ. In DNA, the CDR3 is TGCGCCAGCAGCTTGGTTAGGCAGGGCTCCTACGAGCAGTACTTC. As protein: CASSLVRQGSYEQYF.

CDR3 in amino acids: CASSKESSGVPREQYF. The CDR3 coding sequence is TGTGCCAGCAGCAAAGAATCCAGCGGGGTACCTAGGGAGCAGTACTTC. This sequence joins TRBV21-1 and TRBJ2-7; the DNA was not used to check the table's D call, TRBD2. TRBV21-1 is noted as a pseudogene. The CDR3 length is 16 residues.

The chain uses TRBV7-9 and TRBJ1-3, with D possibly matching TRBD1 (5 bases). This CDR3 comprises 15 residues. Germline CDR1 is SEHNR and CDR2 is FQNEAQ (reference sequence). With 5 bases removed from V and 0 bases from J, the gap between germline ends came to 11 bases. CDR3 in amino acids: CASSGDRNSGNTIYF. The CDR3, as DNA: TGTGCCAGCAGCGGCGACAGAAACTCTGGAAACACCATATATTTT.